This TCR beta chain was observed in a study of spatial heterogeneity in lung cancer. Study outcomes and limitations: The appearance of ubiquitous expanded tumor TCRs in blood was greater at resection than follow-up.

TCRdb reanalysed the 5' RACE reads using MiXCR and keeps one entry per CDR3 protein. The sample yields 25,000 to 30,000 distinct CDR3 sequences, about 5.6% seen once. Trimming took 4 bases from V and 4 from J; bases not matched to a gene: 11. Germline CDR1 reads SGHTS; CDR2 reads YDEGEE. This CDR3 has 16 amino acids. Indicated time point: blood at routine non-recurrence follow-up after resection. Whole RNA came from tumor, nontumor lung or frozen PBMC and was sequenced without being sorted. This clonotype was recorded many times. The antigen is unknown. The J gene is TRBJ1-5, the V gene TRBV5-8, with 7 bases fitting TRBD1. This sequence was found in a male donor with early-stage non-small cell lung cancer. The starting material was PBMCs, obtained at follow-up. CDR3 sequence: CASSRGMGTDNQPQHF. CDR3 bases: TGTGCCAGCAGCCGAGGGATGGGGACAGATAATCAGCCCCAGCATTTT.